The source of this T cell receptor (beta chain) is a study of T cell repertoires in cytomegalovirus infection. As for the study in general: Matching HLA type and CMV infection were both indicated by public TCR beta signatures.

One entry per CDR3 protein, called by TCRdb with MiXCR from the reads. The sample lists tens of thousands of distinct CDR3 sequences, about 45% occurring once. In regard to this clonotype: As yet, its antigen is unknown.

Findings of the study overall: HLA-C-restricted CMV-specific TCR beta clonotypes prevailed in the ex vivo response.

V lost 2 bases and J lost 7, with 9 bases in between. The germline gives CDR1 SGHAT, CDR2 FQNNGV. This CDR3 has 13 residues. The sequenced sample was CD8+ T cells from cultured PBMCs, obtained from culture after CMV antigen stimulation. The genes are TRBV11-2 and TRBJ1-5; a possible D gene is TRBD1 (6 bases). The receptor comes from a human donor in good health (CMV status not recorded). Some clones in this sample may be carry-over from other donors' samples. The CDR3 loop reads CASSLSQGQPQHF. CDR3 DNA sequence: TGTGCCAGCAGCTTATCACAGGGACAGCCCCAGCATTTT.